The 7 T cell receptor beta chains listed next were all sequenced from one sample in a study of blood T cells in healthy people across ages. Primed by a sample-barcoded 5' primer and a J-beta primer mix, a second PCR proceeded for roughly 6 to 12 cycles. Via MiXCR, TCRdb re-called the 5' RACE reads, giving one row per CDR3 protein. The sample lists about 1.5 million distinct CDR3 sequences; about 40% were seen once. Material: blood. Source of these receptors: a woman in her late teens or twenties in good health.

The chain employs TRBV25-1 and TRBJ2-6; no firm D call. The CDR3 spans 18 residues. Germline V gene lookup returns CDR1 MGHDK and CDR2 SYGVNS. The V end lost 4 bases, the J end lost 0 bases, and 16 bases lay between the germline ends. The CDR3 bases are TGTGCCAGCAGTGTCAGACCCGCCCCTGACTCTGGGGCCAACGTCCTGACTTTC. This translates into CASSVRPAPDSGANVLTF.

V usage is TRBV14 and J usage is TRBJ2-1; 7 bases align to TRBD2. CDR1 and CDR2 (germline): SGHDN, FVKESK. CDR3 length: 17 residues. V trimming: 0 bases; J trimming: 0 bases; junction bases outside the gene matches: 5. As DNA, the CDR3 is TGTGCCAGCAGCCAAGAGGGGGGGGAAAGCTCCTACAATGAGCAGTTCTTC. It encodes CASSQEGGESSYNEQFF.

In this sample, this clonotype turned up many times. J is TRBJ2-1 and V is TRBV29-1; 13 bases are shared with TRBD2. The CDR3 sequence is 12 residues long. V was clipped by 7 bases and J by 7 bases; unmatched bases: 1. Germline V gene data show CDR1 as SQVTM and CDR2 as ANQGSEA. The CDR3 DNA reads as TGCAGCGCGGGACTAGCGGGAAATGAGCAGTTCTTC. Translating it yields CSAGLAGNEQFF.

The chain is built from TRBV18 and TRBJ2-7; TRBD2 aligns across 10 bases. In germline, CDR1 is KGHSH, CDR2 LQKENI. The CDR3 loop spans 16 amino acids. Unmatched junction bases numbered 9, after V lost 5 bases and J lost 2 bases. CDR3 sequence (DNA): TGTGCCAGCTCAGAAACCCCTAGCGGGAGCACCTACGAGCAGTACTTC. Protein sequence: CASSETPSGSTYEQYF.

The rearrangement uses TRBV20-1 and TRBJ1-5, with unresolved D. The CDR3 runs to 13 residues. The germline CDR1 and CDR2 sequences are DFQATT and SNEGSKA (reference sequence). Trimming shortened V by 2 bases and J by 0 bases, and 5 bases separated the two germline ends. The DNA for the CDR3 is TGCAGTGCTAGAACCTATAGCAATCAGCCCCAGCATTTT. Its translation: CSARTYSNQPQHF.

This chain uses TRBV6-5 with TRBJ1-1, with a tentative D call TRBD1 (5 bases). The germline V and J ends were trimmed by 4 bases and 0 bases, with 12 bases remaining between them. Germline CDR1 is MNHEY and CDR2 is SVGAGI. The CDR3 contains 15 residues. DNA for the CDR3: TGTGCCAGCAGTTCCCGGGGGACCATGAACACTGAAGCTTTCTTT. Its protein product is CASSSRGTMNTEAFF.

In this sample, this clonotype turned up many times. The CDR3 DNA reads as TGTGCCAGCAGTTACGGGACTAGCGCAGATACGCAGTATTTT. Amino acid sequence: CASSYGTSADTQYF. This chain joins TRBV6-5 and TRBJ2-3; 10 bases match TRBD2. The CDR3 loop spans 14 amino acids. Germline CDR1 MNHEY, CDR2 SVGAGI. V lost 2 bases to trimming and J lost 4 bases; unmatched junction nucleotides: 0.